This T cell receptor (beta chain) was obtained from a study of CD8 T cells in ankylosing spondylitis. The V end lost 1 base, the J end lost 5 bases, and 8 bases lay between the germline ends. Germline values: CDR1 DFQATT, CDR2 SNEGSKA (reference sequence). The CDR3 spans 12 residues. TCRdb redid the calling of the 5' RACE reads with MiXCR, one entry per CDR3 protein. The sample consists of more than 650,000 distinct CDR3 sequences, around 11% of them appearing once. Study-wide points: Blood of patients with ankylosing spondylitis appeared to be characterized by a TCR beta motif of roughly eight highly homologous variants.

This clonotype was detected ten times or more. Its cognate antigen is unknown. This sequence joins TRBV20-1 and TRBJ1-1, with D uncertain. Sequenced material: blood, either unsorted or a sorted T cell fraction (not recorded which). This TCR came from a male donor with ankylosing spondylitis. In DNA form, the CDR3 reads TGCAGTGCTAGAGGGCATTGGACTGAAGCTTTCTTT. This gives the protein CSARGHWTEAFF.